The sequence of this T cell receptor (beta chain) was determined in a study of T-cell memory formation after mild COVID-19 (dated by TCRdb to about 2021). Background on the whole study: TCR sequence clusters from the two donors were largely donor specific. In a couple of donors, T-cell clones that expanded and contracted after mild COVID-19 were followed by sequencing TCRalpha and TCRbeta repertoires longitudinally. Two young, previously healthy adult volunteers, one female and one male, were included in the cohort.

With regard to this clonotype: Its antigen is unknown. Nothing much larger sits one base from this clone, and base qualities are not available.

Study-wide conclusions, independent of this receptor: Some responding clones were detected in pre-infection memory, suggesting pre-existing cross-reactive memory T cells joined the SARS-CoV-2 response. SARS-CoV-2 specificity of the second-wave clones peaking on day 37 was not confirmed. Clones contracting from day 15 to 85 had balanced CD4/CD8 phenotypes, while a second wave expanding from day 15 to 37 was biased towards CD4+. Contracting CD4+ clones were located mainly in the CM and EM memory subsets, whereas CD8+ clones were found to be enriched in EMRA. Only two mild cases were covered in the study, and larger cohorts including severe cases with pre-infection samples were considered necessary.

Ficoll-Paque density gradient centrifugation was used to isolate PBMCs. TCRdb records Illumina NovaSeq 6000 as the sequencer. TCRalpha and TCRbeta cDNA libraries were built by 5'RACE with constant-segment primers, adding sample barcodes and unique molecular identifiers. RNA was extracted from every sample with Trizol reagent. Library amplification was performed in two PCR steps, and a second sample barcode and Illumina TruSeq adapters were introduced in the second step. Sequencing of the libraries was done on an Illumina NovaSeq, producing 2 x 150 bp paired-end reads. The authors' analysis ran thus. Reads were demultiplexed and collapsed into UMI-guided consensus sequences with migec v1.2.7. With mixcr v2.1.11, UMI consensuses were aligned to TRA and TRB V and J templates and assembled into clonotypes. Clonotypes were classified as expanded or contracted when called significant by both edgeR and NoisET, with noise models trained on biological replicates. For edgeR calls, the cutoffs were a false discovery rate-adjusted p below 0.01 and a log2 fold-change threshold of 1. As an exploratory analysis of dynamics, max-normalized trajectories of the 1000 most abundant clonotypes were examined with PCA combined with hierarchical clustering. Separately sequenced CD4+ and CD8+ repertoires were used to assign the CD4 or CD8 phenotype of responding clones. TCRdb passed the public sequencing reads through fastp at Q25 and MiXCR, retaining productive beta sequences. Each entry is one CDR3 protein sequence, shown with its most common DNA and genes. TCRdb's processing, not the study's, gives the V and J calls here. This sample comprises 300,000 to 350,000 distinct CDR3 sequences, 10% to 15% of them detected only once. The leading ten clones occupy about 22% of the sample.

This TCR was sampled from a man between 18 and 35 years old who had mild COVID-19 (a few samples of this study predate the infection). The sample titles of this study are shuffled in the database, so cell type and time point are left out; the donor was told from shared clones. The sequencing input was PBMCs or a T cell subset sorted from them (not recorded which).

The CDR3 reads as follows: CSALMRPGNTIYF. In nucleotide form, the sequence is TGCAGTGCTCTCATGAGACCTGGAAACACCATATATTTT. This sequence uses TRBV20-1 and TRBJ1-3, with the identity of the D gene unclear. A distance of 10 bases separates the germline ends of V and J, which lose 5 bases and 2 bases respectively. Based on the germline V gene (reference sequence), the CDR1 and CDR2 sequences are DFQATT and SNEGSKA. The CDR3 contains 13 residues, cysteine and phenylalanine counted. The entry retains the CDR3 DNA only, 39 bases that are in frame from base 1.